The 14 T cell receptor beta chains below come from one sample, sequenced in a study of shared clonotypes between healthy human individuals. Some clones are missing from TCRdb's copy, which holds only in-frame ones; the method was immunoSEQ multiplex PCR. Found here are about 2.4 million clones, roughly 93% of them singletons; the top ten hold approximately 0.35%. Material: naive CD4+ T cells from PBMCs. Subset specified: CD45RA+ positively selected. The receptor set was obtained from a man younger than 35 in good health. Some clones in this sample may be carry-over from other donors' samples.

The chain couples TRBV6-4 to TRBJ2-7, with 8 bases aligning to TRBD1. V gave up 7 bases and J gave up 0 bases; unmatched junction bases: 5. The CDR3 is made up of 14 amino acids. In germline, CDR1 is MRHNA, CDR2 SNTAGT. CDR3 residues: CASKPDRGSYEQYF. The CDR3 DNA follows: TGTGCCAGCAAACCCGACAGGGGCTCCTACGAGCAGTACTTC.

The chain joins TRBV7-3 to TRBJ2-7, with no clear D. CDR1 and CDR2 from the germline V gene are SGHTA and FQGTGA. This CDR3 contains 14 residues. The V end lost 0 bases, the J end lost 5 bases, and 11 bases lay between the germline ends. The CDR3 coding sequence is TGTGCCAGCAGCTTAACCGGGCAGCCAGACGAGCAGTACTTC. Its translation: CASSLTGQPDEQYF.

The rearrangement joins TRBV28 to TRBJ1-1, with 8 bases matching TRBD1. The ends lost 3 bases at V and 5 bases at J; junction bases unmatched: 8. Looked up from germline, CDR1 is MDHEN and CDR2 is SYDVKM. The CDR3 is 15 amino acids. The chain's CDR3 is CASSLESDRGTEAFF. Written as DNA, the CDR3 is TGTGCCAGCAGTTTGGAATCCGACAGGGGTACTGAAGCTTTCTTT.

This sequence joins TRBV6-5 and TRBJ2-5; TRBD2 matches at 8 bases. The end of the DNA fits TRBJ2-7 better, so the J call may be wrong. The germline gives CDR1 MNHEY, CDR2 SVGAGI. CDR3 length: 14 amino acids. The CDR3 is CASSYSLAAYEQYF. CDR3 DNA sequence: TGTGCCAGCAGTTACTCACTAGCGGCCTACGAGCAGTACTTC.

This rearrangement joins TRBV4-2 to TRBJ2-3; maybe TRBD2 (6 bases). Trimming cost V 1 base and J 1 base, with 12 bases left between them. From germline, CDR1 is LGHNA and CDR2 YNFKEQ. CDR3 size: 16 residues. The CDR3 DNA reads TGTGCCAGCAGCCAAGTCGGGACTCACCGCACAGATACGCAGTATTTT. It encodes CASSQVGTHRTDTQYF.

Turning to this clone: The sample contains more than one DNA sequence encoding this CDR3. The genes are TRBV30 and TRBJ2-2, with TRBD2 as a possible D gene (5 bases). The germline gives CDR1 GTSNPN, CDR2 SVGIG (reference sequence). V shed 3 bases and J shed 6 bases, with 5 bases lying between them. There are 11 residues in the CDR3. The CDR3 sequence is CAWRGAGELFF. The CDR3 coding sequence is TGTGCCTGGAGGGGAGCCGGGGAGCTGTTTTTT.

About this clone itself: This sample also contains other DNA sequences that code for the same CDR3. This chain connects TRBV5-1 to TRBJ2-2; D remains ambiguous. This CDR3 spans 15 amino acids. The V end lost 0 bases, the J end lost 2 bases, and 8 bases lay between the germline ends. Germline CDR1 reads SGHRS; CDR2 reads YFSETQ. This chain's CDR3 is CASSLERSNTGELFF. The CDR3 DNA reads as TGCGCCAGCAGCTTGGAACGTTCTAACACCGGGGAGCTGTTTTTT.

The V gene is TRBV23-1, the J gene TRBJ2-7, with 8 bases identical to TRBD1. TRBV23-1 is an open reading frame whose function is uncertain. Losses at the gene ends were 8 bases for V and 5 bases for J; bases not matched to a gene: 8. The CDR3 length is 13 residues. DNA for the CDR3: TGCGCCAGCCAGTGGACAGGGAGCAACGAGCAGTACTTC. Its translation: CASQWTGSNEQYF.

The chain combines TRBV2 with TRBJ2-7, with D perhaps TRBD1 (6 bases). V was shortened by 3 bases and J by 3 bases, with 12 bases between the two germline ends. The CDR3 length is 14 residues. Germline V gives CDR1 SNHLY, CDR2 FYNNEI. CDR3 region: CASSEQGSYYEQYF. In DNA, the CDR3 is TGTGCCAGCAGTGAGCAGGGGTCATACTACGAGCAGTACTTC.

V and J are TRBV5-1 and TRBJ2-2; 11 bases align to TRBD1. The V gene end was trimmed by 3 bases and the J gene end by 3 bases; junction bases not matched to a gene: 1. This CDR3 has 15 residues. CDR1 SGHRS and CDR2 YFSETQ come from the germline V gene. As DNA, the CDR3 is TGCGCCAGCAGCTGGACAGGGGGCGACACCGGGGAGCTGTTTTTT. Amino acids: CASSWTGGDTGELFF. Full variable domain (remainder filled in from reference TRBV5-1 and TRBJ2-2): KAGVTQTPRYLIKTRGQQVTLSCSPISGHRSVSWYQQTPGQGLQFLFEYFSETQRNKGNFPGRFSGRQFSNSRSEMNVSTLELGDSALYLCASSWTGGDTGELFFGEGSRLTVL.

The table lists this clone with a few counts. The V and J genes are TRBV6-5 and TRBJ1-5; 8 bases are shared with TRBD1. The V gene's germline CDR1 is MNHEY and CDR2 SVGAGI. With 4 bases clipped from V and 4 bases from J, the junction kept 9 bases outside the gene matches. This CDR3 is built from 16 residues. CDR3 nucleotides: TGTGCCAGCAGTTCCCGCAGGGGGCGAACGAATCAGCCCCAGCATTTT. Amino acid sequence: CASSSRRGRTNQPQHF.

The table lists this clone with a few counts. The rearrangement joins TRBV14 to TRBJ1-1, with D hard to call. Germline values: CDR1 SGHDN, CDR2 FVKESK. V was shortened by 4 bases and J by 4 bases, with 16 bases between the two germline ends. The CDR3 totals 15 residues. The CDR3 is CASSPRARVSTEAFF. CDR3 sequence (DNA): TGTGCCAGCAGCCCCCGAGCCCGAGTCAGCACTGAAGCTTTCTTT.

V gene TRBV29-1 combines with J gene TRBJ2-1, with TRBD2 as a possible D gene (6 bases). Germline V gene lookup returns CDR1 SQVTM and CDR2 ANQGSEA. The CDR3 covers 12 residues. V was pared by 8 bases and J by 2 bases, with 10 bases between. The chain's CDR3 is CSLGGPYNEQFF. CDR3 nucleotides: TGCAGCCTGGGGGGACCCTACAATGAGCAGTTCTTC.

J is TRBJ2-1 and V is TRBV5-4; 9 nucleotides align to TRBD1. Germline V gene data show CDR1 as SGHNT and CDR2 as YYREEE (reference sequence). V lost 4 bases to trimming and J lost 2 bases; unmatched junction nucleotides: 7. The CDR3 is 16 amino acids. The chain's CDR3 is CASSNQGQGPYNEQFF. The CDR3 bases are TGTGCCAGCAGCAATCAGGGACAGGGACCCTACAATGAGCAGTTCTTC.